Each of the 32 T cell receptor beta chains below was sequenced from the same sample in a study of T cell repertoires in cytomegalovirus infection. TCRdb used MiXCR to reprocess the reads, holding one entry per CDR3 protein. The sample consists of over 85,000 distinct CDR3 sequences, 15% to 20% of them appearing once. Material for sequencing was PBMCs. The receptors stem from a human donor in good health (CMV status not recorded). Some clones in this sample may be carry-over from other donors' samples.

The sample holds many counts of this clonotype. The CDR3, as DNA: TGTGCCAGCTCTTGGGGATGGGGTTCACCCCTCCACTTT. It codes for CASSWGWGSPLHF. This chain connects TRBV28 to TRBJ1-6; D not certain. V lost 8 bases and J lost 9, with 14 bases in between. CDR1 is MDHEN, CDR2 SYDVKM, per germline. CDR3 length: 13 amino acids.

This clonotype was seen many times. V and J are TRBV28 and TRBJ2-5; D might be TRBD1 (6 bases). The V and J ends lost 1 base and 1 base respectively, with 22 bases between them. CDR3 length: 19 amino acids. The germline V gene has CDR1 MDHEN and CDR2 SYDVKM. CDR3 sequence reads: CASSLSTGLGSTTQETQYF. The CDR3 DNA sequence: TGTGCCAGCAGTTTATCAACAGGGTTAGGGAGTACGACCCAAGAGACCCAGTACTTC.

This clonotype came up many times. The gene calls are TRBV14 and TRBJ2-7; D perhaps matches TRBD1 (6 bases). Germline loops: CDR1 SGHDN, CDR2 FVKESK. Trimming cost V 0 bases and J 6 bases, with 24 bases left between them. The CDR3 is 18 residues long. The CDR3 DNA sequence: TGTGCCAGCAGCCAAGATGCCCGCTTTTCGTTAAAGACAGGCGAGCAGTACTTC. It codes for CASSQDARFSLKTGEQYF.

The sample holds many counts of this clonotype. V is TRBV7-2 and J is TRBJ1-3; D might be TRBD1 (5 bases). The V end was cut by 1 base, the J end by 1 base, with 8 bases between. Germline V lookup: CDR1 SGHTA, CDR2 FQGNSA. The CDR3 is 15 amino acids. The CDR3 is CASSLVRGSGNTIYF. The CDR3 DNA follows: TGTGCCAGCAGCTTAGTAAGGGGATCTGGAAACACCATATATTTT.

In regard to this clonotype: A read error may produce the germline difference seen at one junction end. The V gene is TRBV20-1, the J gene TRBJ2-1; 9 nucleotides agree with TRBD2. The CDR3 is 14 amino acids. CDR1 is DFQATT, CDR2 SNEGSKA, per germline (reference sequence). The CDR3 coding sequence is TGCAGTGCTAGTTATGCGGGGGGGCCAGCTTCTCTGTGCTTC. It translates to CSASYAGGPASLCF.

The sample holds a few counts of this clonotype. The chain links TRBV28 to TRBJ2-5, with TRBD1 identical over 7 bases. The CDR3 consists of 15 residues. The junction had 9 bases not matched to a gene; V was cut back by 4 bases and J by 4 bases. Looked up from germline, CDR1 is MDHEN and CDR2 is SYDVKM. The CDR3 DNA sequence: TGTGCCAGCAGTTCCCCGGGACAGATCGGAGAGACCCAGTACTTC. It encodes CASSSPGQIGETQYF. The full variable domain, completed using reference TRBV28 and TRBJ2-5, is DVKVTQSSRYLVKRTGEKVFLECVQDMDHENMFWYRQDPGLGLRLIYFSYDVKMKEKGDIPEGYSVSREKKERFSLILESASTNQTSMYLCASSSPGQIGETQYFGPGTRLLVL.

As regards this clonotype: Germline is not matched at one junction end, which may reflect a read error. The V call is TRBV2, the J call TRBJ2-1; D is ambiguous. The CDR3 totals 11 residues. Germline V gives CDR1 SNHLY, CDR2 FYNNEI. This CDR3 is CASSEAGMIPF. The DNA of the CDR3 is TGTGCCAGCAGTGAAGCGGGAATGATCCCCTTC.

This clonotype occurred many times. The chain uses TRBV7-3 and TRBJ2-2; D possibly corresponds to TRBD1 (7 bases). The CDR3 runs to 16 residues. The germline gives CDR1 SGHTA, CDR2 FQGTGA. The V end was cut by 2 bases, the J end by 7 bases, with 17 bases between. CDR3 region: CASSLDGGTASGELFF. The CDR3 region has the DNA TGTGCCAGCAGCTTAGATGGGGGGACAGCCAGCGGGGAGCTGTTTTTT.

This clonotype appeared many times. V and J are TRBV11-3 and TRBJ2-3; 12 bases are a match to TRBD2. Germline V gene data show CDR1 as SGHNT and CDR2 as YENEEA. The CDR3 covers 19 residues. With V trimmed by 5 bases and J by 5 bases, 17 bases remained unmatched. The CDR3 DNA is TGTGCCAGCAGCCCTGGGCCGATGGGCCCGGGACTAGCGGGAGATACGCAGTATTTT. Protein sequence: CASSPGPMGPGLAGDTQYF.

This clonotype was seen more than once but under ten times. The chain has TRBV5-1 and TRBJ1-1; D call uncertain. Germline V gene lookup returns CDR1 SGHRS and CDR2 YFSETQ. V was pared by 3 bases and J by 5 bases, with 8 bases between. The CDR3 totals 12 residues. The CDR3 sequence: CASSSPGTEAFF. Written as DNA, the CDR3 is TGCGCCAGCAGCTCCCCGGGGACTGAAGCTTTCTTT.

The V call is TRBV2, the J call TRBJ1-5, with a possible D match to TRBD1 (6 bases). The V end lost 2 bases, the J end lost 0 bases, and 8 bases lay between the germline ends. Looked up from germline, CDR1 is SNHLY and CDR2 is FYNNEI. The CDR3 sequence is 15 residues long. The CDR3 region is CASSEHRDSNQPQHF. The DNA of the CDR3 is TGTGCCAGCAGTGAACACAGGGATAGCAATCAGCCCCAGCATTTT.

This clonotype was counted between two and nine times. The gene calls are TRBV2 and TRBJ1-5, with D unresolved. CDR3 length equals 13 residues. Germline assignment: CDR1 SNHLY and CDR2 FYNNEI. The V end lost 4 bases, the J end lost 5 bases, and 9 bases lay between the germline ends. The CDR3 DNA sequence: TGTGCCAGCAGTGTGGGCAGCTATCAGCCCCAGCATTTT. This translates into CASSVGSYQPQHF.

This clonotype was detected ten times or more. The rearrangement links TRBV7-9 to TRBJ1-2; 7 bases align to TRBD1. The germline V gene encodes CDR1 SEHNR and CDR2 FQNEAQ (reference sequence). The junction had 5 bases not matched to a gene; V was cut back by 7 bases and J by 0 bases. There are 14 residues in the CDR3. The CDR3 here is CASNDDRANYGYTF. In DNA, the CDR3 is TGTGCCAGCAACGACGACAGGGCTAACTATGGCTACACCTTC.

This clonotype has at least ten counts. This chain uses TRBV6-2 or TRBV6-3 with TRBJ2-3; 9 bases match TRBD2. With V trimmed by 6 bases and J by 4 bases, 8 bases remained unmatched. The CDR3 is 15 amino acids. Per germline, CDR1 MNHEY and CDR2 SVGEGT. This chain's CDR3 is CASRRGVAGADTQYF. The CDR3 DNA is TGTGCCAGCAGGAGGGGAGTAGCGGGAGCAGATACGCAGTATTTT.

This clonotype was observed many times. The CDR3 is CASSLRGNEQFF. The DNA of the CDR3 is TGTGCCAGCAGTTTAAGGGGCAATGAGCAGTTCTTC. V and J are TRBV12-3 or TRBV12-4 and TRBJ2-1, with a weak D call TRBD1 (5 bases). The germline V and J ends were trimmed by 2 bases and 6 bases, with 5 bases remaining between them. This CDR3 comprises 12 residues.

This clonotype was picked up many times. The chain has TRBV7-2 and TRBJ2-4; D tentatively fits TRBD1 or TRBD2 (6 bases each). V was cut by 2 bases and J by 8 bases, with 13 bases left in between. Germline V gene data show CDR1 as SGHTA and CDR2 as FQGNSA. The CDR3 sequence is 14 residues long. CDR3 DNA sequence: TGTGCCAGCAGCTTACGGGGGCTAGAGGACATTCAGTACTTC. Amino acid sequence: CASSLRGLEDIQYF. The full variable domain, in which reference TRBV7-2 and TRBJ2-4 provide the parts outside the CDR3, is GAGVSQSPSNKVTEKGKDVELRCDPISGHTALYWYRQSLGQGLEFLIYFQGNSAPDKSGLPSDRFSAERTGGSVSTLTIQRTQQEDSAVYLCASSLRGLEDIQYFGAGTRLSVL.

This clonotype was recorded at least ten times. V gene TRBV20-1 combines with J gene TRBJ2-1; 7 bases line up with TRBD2. Trimming at V came to 3 bases and at J to 0 bases, leaving 2 bases not matched to a gene. The CDR3 is 14 amino acids. The V gene's germline CDR1 is DFQATT and CDR2 SNEGSKA (reference sequence). The CDR3 loop is CSASGTTSYNEQFF. The CDR3 region has the DNA TGCAGTGCTAGCGGGACTACCTCCTACAATGAGCAGTTCTTC.

This clonotype has more than one count but fewer than ten. The gene calls are TRBV5-6 and TRBJ2-5, with 7 bases identical to TRBD2. Germline lookup yields CDR1 SGHDT and CDR2 YYEEEE. The CDR3 length is 13 residues. After removal of 5 bases from V and 5 bases from J, the junction contained 6 bases not matched to a gene. CDR3 protein: CASRTGRIETQYF. The CDR3 nucleotides read TGTGCCAGCAGAACCGGGAGGATCGAGACCCAGTACTTC.

This chain uses TRBV4-1 with TRBJ2-1; 7 bases line up with TRBD1. The CDR3 is 16 residues long. CDR1 and CDR2 (germline): MGHRA, YSYEKL. The V gene end was trimmed by 4 bases and the J gene end by 9 bases; junction bases not matched to a gene: 15. The CDR3 bases are TGCGCCAGCAGCCCGTCCCGAGGGACAGTTGTCGTTGAGCAGTTCTTC. It encodes CASSPSRGTVVVEQFF.

The table lists this clonotype with many counts. The V and J genes are TRBV20-1 and TRBJ2-1, with 7 positions matching TRBD2. CDR3 length: 16 amino acids. The V gene end was trimmed by 6 bases and the J gene end by 4 bases; junction bases not matched to a gene: 15. Per germline, CDR1 DFQATT and CDR2 SNEGSKA (reference sequence). For the CDR3, the DNA is TGCAGTGCCAGCGGGCACGCGGGGGAAAATTACAATGAGCAGTTCTTC. Translated: CSASGHAGENYNEQFF.

This clonotype has ten or more counts. The chain combines TRBV12-3 or TRBV12-4 with TRBJ1-1; D unresolved. This CDR3 is 14 amino acids long. Trimming removed 4 bases from V and 4 bases from J, with 13 bases in between. The CDR3, as DNA: TGTGCCAGCAGTTCCCGGGAGCGGGGCACTGAAGCTTTCTTT. It encodes CASSSRERGTEAFF.

About this clonotype itself: This may arise from a read error, as a much more abundant clone is one base away. This sequence joins TRBV19 and TRBJ2-2; possible D gene TRBD2, 6 bases. This CDR3 is built from 14 residues. CDR1 and CDR2 (germline): LNHDA, SQIVND (reference sequence). The ends were cut back, 6 bases at V and 10 bases at J, with 18 bases in the middle. The CDR3 sequence: CASRGGAGAVELFF. Here the CDR3 DNA reads TGTGCCAGTAGAGGCGGGGCGGGTGCCGTGGAGCTGTTTTTT. Full variable domain (missing parts from reference TRBV19 and TRBJ2-2): DGGITQSPKYLFRKEGQNVTLSCEQNLNHDAMYWYRQDPGQGLRLIYYSQIVNDFQKGDIAEGYSVSREKKESFPLTVTSAQKNPTAFYLCASRGGAGAVELFFGEGSRLTVL.

This clonotype was recorded many times. The chain uses TRBV7-2 and TRBJ2-1; D might be TRBD1 (5 bases). V was cut by 5 bases and J by 3 bases, with 14 bases left in between. This CDR3 has 15 amino acids. Germline V gives CDR1 SGHTA, CDR2 FQGNSA. The CDR3 sequence: CASSLRGAYYNEQFF. DNA of the CDR3: TGTGCCAGCAGCCTCCGTGGGGCTTACTACAATGAGCAGTTCTTC. Full variable domain (remainder filled in from reference TRBV7-2 and TRBJ2-1): GAGVSQSPSNKVTEKGKDVELRCDPISGHTALYWYRQSLGQGLEFLIYFQGNSAPDKSGLPSDRFSAERTGGSVSTLTIQRTQQEDSAVYLCASSLRGAYYNEQFFGPGTRLTVL.

This sequence joins TRBV12-3 or TRBV12-4 and TRBJ1-5, with D tentatively TRBD1 (6 bases). There are 13 residues in the CDR3. V lost 6 bases to trimming and J lost 6 bases, with 12 bases between them. CDR3 protein: CASSGGGFQPQHF. CDR3 in DNA: TGTGCCAGCAGCGGAGGGGGTTTTCAGCCCCAGCATTTT.

The chain couples TRBV27 to TRBJ2-2; D unclear. The CDR3 consists of 13 residues. V lost 6 bases, J lost 6 bases, and 11 bases lay in between. CDR1 and CDR2 (germline): MNHEY, SMNVEV (reference sequence). The CDR3 region has the DNA TGTGCCAGCAGCCCTTGGTGGGCCGGGGAGCTGTTTTTT. This encodes CASSPWWAGELFF.

This clonotype has at least ten counts. This chain joins TRBV12-3 or TRBV12-4 and TRBJ1-4; D perhaps matches TRBD1 (5 bases). This CDR3 region has 14 residues. The germline V and J ends were trimmed by 7 bases and 7 bases, with 16 bases remaining between them. The CDR3 loop reads CASTLRTGPEKLFF. In DNA, the CDR3 is TGTGCCAGCACCCTAAGGACGGGACCTGAAAAACTGTTTTTT.

On this clonotype: The junction departs from germline at one end; a sequencing error may be responsible. This chain joins TRBV2 and TRBJ2-3, with a tentative D call TRBD2 (5 bases). The CDR3 covers 16 residues. CDR1 and CDR2 (germline): SNHLY, FYNNEI. CDR3 in amino acids: CASSPFSVSQADTQCF. CDR3 sequence (DNA): TGTGCCAGCAGTCCCTTTAGCGTATCCCAGGCAGATACGCAGTGTTTT.

At least ten counts were recorded for this clonotype. The chain couples TRBV7-2 to TRBJ1-1; D unresolved. The germline V and J ends were trimmed by 4 bases and 1 base, with 13 bases remaining between them. The CDR3 is 15 residues long. The germline V gene encodes CDR1 SGHTA and CDR2 FQGNSA. CDR3 nucleotide sequence: TGTGCCAGCAGCTCCCGGGGAGGTCCGAACACTGAAGCTTTCTTT. Its translation is CASSSRGGPNTEAFF.

V and J are TRBV20-1 and TRBJ2-2, with TRBD1 matching over 7 bases. The CDR3 has 18 residues. V lost 2 bases to trimming and J lost 6 bases; unmatched junction nucleotides: 18. Germline V lookup: CDR1 DFQATT, CDR2 SNEGSKA (reference sequence). For the CDR3, the DNA is TGCAGTGCTAGAATAGGATTGGGGTTAGGGCAGGGGGCCGGGGAGCTGTTTTTT. Protein sequence: CSARIGLGLGQGAGELFF.

This clonotype was seen repeatedly, ten times or more. J is TRBJ2-7 and V is TRBV19, with 8 bases identical to TRBD1. Per the germline V gene, CDR1 is LNHDA and CDR2 is SQIVND (reference sequence). J was trimmed by 3 bases and V by 6 bases; bases with no gene match: 22. This CDR3 contains 19 residues. The CDR3 spells CASSPRNGQGAERGYEQYF. The CDR3, as DNA: TGTGCCAGTAGCCCCCGGAATGGCCAGGGGGCGGAAAGAGGCTACGAGCAGTACTTC.

The V and J genes are TRBV7-3 and TRBJ1-2, with a weak D call TRBD1 (5 bases). The CDR3 extends over 14 amino acids. With 2 bases removed from V and 6 bases from J, the gap between germline ends came to 13 bases. Per the germline V gene, CDR1 is SGHTA and CDR2 is FQGTGA. The CDR3 loop is CASSLFPRVDGYTF. CDR3 DNA: TGTGCCAGCAGCTTATTCCCCAGGGTTGATGGCTACACCTTC.

This clonotype has more than one count but fewer than ten. The genes are TRBV7-6 and TRBJ1-4; 8 bases fit TRBD1. The CDR3 is 15 residues long. CDR1 SGHVS and CDR2 FNYEAQ come from the germline V gene. The junction had 9 bases not matched to a gene; V was cut back by 4 bases and J by 8 bases. In nucleotides, the CDR3 is TGTGCCAGCAGCTCTGCAACAGGGGGGAGAGAAAAACTGTTTTTT. Translation: CASSSATGGREKLFF.